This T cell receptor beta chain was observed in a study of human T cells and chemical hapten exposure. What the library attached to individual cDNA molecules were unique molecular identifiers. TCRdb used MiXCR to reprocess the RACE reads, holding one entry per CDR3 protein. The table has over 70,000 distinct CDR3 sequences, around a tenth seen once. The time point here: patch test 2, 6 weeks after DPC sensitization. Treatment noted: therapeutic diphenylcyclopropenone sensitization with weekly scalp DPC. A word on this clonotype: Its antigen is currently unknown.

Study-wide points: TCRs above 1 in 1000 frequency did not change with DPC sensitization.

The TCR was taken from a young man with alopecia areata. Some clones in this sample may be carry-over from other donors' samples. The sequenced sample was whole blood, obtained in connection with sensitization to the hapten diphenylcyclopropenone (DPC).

CDR3 in amino acids: CASSPGPSANYGYTF. The CDR3 bases are TGTGCCAGCTCACCAGGACCAAGTGCTAACTATGGCTACACCTTC. J is TRBJ1-2 and V is TRBV18; D gene unclear. In germline, CDR1 is KGHSH, CDR2 LQKENI. Trimming shortened V by 2 bases and J by 0 bases, and 10 bases separated the two germline ends. The CDR3 spans 15 residues.